The rows below give T cell receptor beta chains drawn from one sample of a study of cytomegalovirus exposure and HLA in healthy donors. The method was immunoSEQ multiplex PCR; TCRdb's version includes in-frame clones alone and lacks a portion of them. The repertoire has tens of thousands of clones, approximately 97% of them found once; the top ten carry approximately 2.5%. Sample: PBMCs. These receptor sequences come from a man aged 18 to 30 in good health and CMV-seronegative. Both conserved end residues are part of each CDR3. The order of the fields is clone size, D gene, J gene, V gene, CDR3 DNA, CDR3 protein. A D gene is named only where the DNA matches it firmly. Rows may omit the clone size; those that give it use once, few, many or a size class.

size: -
D: -
J: TRBJ2-5
V: TRBV12-2
DNA: TGTGCAAGTCGCCCCCGGAGGGGTGTGGAGACCCAGTACTTC
CDR3: CASRPRRGVETQYF

size: -
D: -
J: TRBJ1-1
V: TRBV7-6
DNA: TGTGCCAGCAGCTTAGAGGCAGGTCGGGAGAACACTGAAGCTTTCTTT
CDR3: CASSLEAGRENTEAFF

size: -
D: -
J: TRBJ1-1
V: TRBV12-5
DNA: TGTGCTAGTGGTTTGGGCAACACCTTGAACACTGAAGCTTTCTTT
CDR3: CASGLGNTLNTEAFF

size: -
D: -
J: TRBJ1-5
V: TRBV19
DNA: TGTGCCAGTAGTAGGCAGGGGATCAATCAGCCCCAGCATTTT
CDR3: CASSRQGINQPQHF

size: once
D: TRBD2
J: TRBJ2-7
V: TRBV30
DNA: TGTGCCTGGAGTGGGGGGGGCTACGAGCAGTACTTC
CDR3: CAWSGGGYEQYF

size: -
D: TRBD1
J: TRBJ2-7
V: TRBV9
DNA: TGTGCCAGCAGCTTATTGGACAGGGGGCCCTACGAGCAGTACTTC
CDR3: CASSLLDRGPYEQYF

size: -
D: -
J: TRBJ1-5
V: TRBV6-5
DNA: TGTGCCAGCAGTACGGGGAATCAGCCCCAGCATTTT
CDR3: CASSTGNQPQHF

size: -
D: TRBD2
J: TRBJ2-7
V: TRBV19
DNA: TGTGCCAGTAGTACCGGGACTAGTCCCTTC
CDR3: CASSTGTSPF

size: once
D: -
J: TRBJ1-2
V: TRBV6-1
DNA: TGTGCCAGCACGGGGGGAAACTATGGCTACACCTTC
CDR3: CASTGGNYGYTF

size: -
D: -
J: TRBJ2-1
V: TRBV9
DNA: TGTGCCAGCAGCGTAGCCCCCAGGGAGGTCCTTATAGAGCAGTTCTTC
CDR3: CASSVAPREVLIEQFF

size: -
D: -
J: TRBJ2-3
V: TRBV7-9
DNA: TGTGCCAGCAGCCTCCAACTAGATACGCAGTATTTT
CDR3: CASSLQLDTQYF

size: -
D: -
J: TRBJ2-7
V: TRBV27
DNA: TGTGCCAGCAGGGTTAGCGGGACAGGGAATCGCGAGCAGTACTTC
CDR3: CASRVSGTGNREQYF

size: -
D: -
J: TRBJ2-2
V: TRBV7-8
DNA: TGTGCCAGCAGCTTTCCCGAGGGGGAGAACACCGGGGAGCTGTTTTTT
CDR3: CASSFPEGENTGELFF

size: -
D: TRBD1
J: TRBJ2-1
V: TRBV7-3
DNA: TGTGCCAGCAGCTTAACGGGGGGACAGGGAGCCTACAATGAGCAGTTCTTC
CDR3: CASSLTGGQGAYNEQFF

size: -
D: TRBD2
J: TRBJ2-1
V: TRBV4-1
DNA: TGCGCCAGCAGCCGGGAGGGCCGTGGTGAGCAGTTCTTC
CDR3: CASSREGRGEQFF

size: -
D: TRBD1
J: TRBJ2-2
V: TRBV2
DNA: TGTGCCAGCGGAAAGGACAGGGTCGACACCGGGGAGCTGTTTTTT
CDR3: CASGKDRVDTGELFF

size: -
D: -
J: TRBJ2-6
V: TRBV19
DNA: TGTGCCAGTACCCCGCGAACAGGGAGCTCTGGGGCCAACGTCCTGACTTTC
CDR3: CASTPRTGSSGANVLTF

size: -
D: -
J: TRBJ2-3
V: TRBV2
DNA: TGTGCCAGCAGTGGCGGGGAACAGTATTTT
CDR3: CASSGGEQYF

size: -
D: TRBD1
J: TRBJ1-5
V: TRBV19
DNA: TGTGCCAGCCGGGACAGGGGGCCTCAAGGGCCCCAGCATTTT
CDR3: CASRDRGPQGPQHF

size: once
D: TRBD1
J: TRBJ1-1
V: TRBV18
DNA: TGTGCCAGCTCACCACCGGGACAGGGCCTTGAAGCTTTCTTT
CDR3: CASSPPGQGLEAFF

size: -
D: -
J: TRBJ2-6
V: TRBV28
DNA: TGTGCCAGCGGATTGACAGACTCTGGGGCCAACGTCCTGACTTTC
CDR3: CASGLTDSGANVLTF

size: -
D: -
J: TRBJ2-7
V: TRBV28
DNA: TGTGCCAGCAGTTCCGAGAGGCAGGGGATCTACGAGCAGTACTTC
CDR3: CASSSERQGIYEQYF

size: once
D: -
J: TRBJ2-1
V: TRBV19
DNA: TGTGCCAGTACCCCAAGGGGCCTATCATCCTACAATGAGCAGTTCTTC
CDR3: CASTPRGLSSYNEQFF

size: -
D: -
J: TRBJ1-1
V: TRBV7-8
DNA: TGTGCCAGCAGCTTAGGACAAGCGAACACTGAAGCTTTCTTT
CDR3: CASSLGQANTEAFF

size: -
D: -
J: TRBJ1-3
V: TRBV7-6
DNA: TGTGCCAGCAGCTTGGACAGTGCCCCTGGAAACACCATATATTTT
CDR3: CASSLDSAPGNTIYF

size: -
D: -
J: TRBJ1-5
V: TRBV4-2
DNA: TGTGCCAGCAGCCAAGGACATCATCAGCCCCAGCATTTT
CDR3: CASSQGHHQPQHF

size: -
D: TRBD1
J: TRBJ1-3
V: TRBV10-1
DNA: TGCGCCTCCAGTCGAAAGGGACAGTCTTCAAACACCATATATTTT
CDR3: CASSRKGQSSNTIYF

size: -
D: -
J: TRBJ2-5
V: TRBV5-1
DNA: TGCGCCAGCTCCCTTCTCGGGGGAGAGGCGGAGACCCAGTACTTC
CDR3: CASSLLGGEAETQYF

size: -
D: TRBD1
J: TRBJ1-1
V: TRBV5-1
DNA: TGCGCCAGCAGCTTGGCGTCGACAGGGCCCATGAACACTGAAGCTTTCTTT
CDR3: CASSLASTGPMNTEAFF

size: -
D: TRBD1
J: TRBJ1-4
V: TRBV14
DNA: TGTGCCAGCAGCCAAGATACCAGGGGGCCTAATGAAAAACTGTTTTTT
CDR3: CASSQDTRGPNEKLFF

size: -
D: -
J: TRBJ2-2
V: TRBV9
DNA: TGTGCCAGCAGCGCTTATTCCGGGGAGCTGTTTTTT
CDR3: CASSAYSGELFF

size: -
D: TRBD1
J: TRBJ2-2
V: TRBV27
DNA: TGTGCCAGCAGTTTGAGGGGGCTGAACACCGGGGAGCTGTTTTTT
CDR3: CASSLRGLNTGELFF

size: -
D: -
J: TRBJ2-7
V: TRBV7-9
DNA: TGTGCCAGCAGCCAAGAGCAGGGAAGCTCCTACGAGCAGTACTTC
CDR3: CASSQEQGSSYEQYF

size: -
D: -
J: TRBJ1-5
V: TRBV29-1
DNA: TGCAGCGTTGAAGGGCTTTATCATCAGCCCCAGCATTTT
CDR3: CSVEGLYHQPQHF

size: -
D: -
J: TRBJ1-4
V: TRBV15
DNA: TGTGCCACCAGCAGAGCCTGGGGGGGTGCAACTAATGAAAAACTGTTTTTT
CDR3: CATSRAWGGATNEKLFF

size: once
D: TRBD1
J: TRBJ2-1
V: TRBV2
DNA: TGTGCCAGCTCGGTTGTGTCGGAACAGGGGTCCAGTGAGCAGTTCTTC
CDR3: CASSVVSEQGSSEQFF

size: -
D: -
J: TRBJ1-1
V: TRBV15
DNA: TGTGCCACCAGCAGAGATGGGGCTGACAGCAACGTGGGGAACACTGAAGCTTTCTTT
CDR3: CATSRDGADSNVGNTEAFF

size: few
D: -
J: TRBJ2-2
V: TRBV25-1
DNA: TGTGCCAGCAGTGGCCAAGATACCGGGACATGGCACACCGGGGAGCTGTTTTTT
CDR3: CASSGQDTGTWHTGELFF

size: -
D: -
J: TRBJ2-3
V: TRBV5-6
DNA: TGTGCCAGCAGCTTAGCCGGGGATACGCAGTATTTT
CDR3: CASSLAGDTQYF

size: -
D: -
J: TRBJ1-2
V: TRBV11-3
DNA: TGTGCCAGCAGCCCCCAAGGGGTCTACTATGGCTACACCTTC
CDR3: CASSPQGVYYGYTF

size: -
D: -
J: TRBJ1-3
V: TRBV9
DNA: TGTGCCAGCAGCGTATACAAGACAGAAACCACCATATATTTT
CDR3: CASSVYKTETTIYF

size: -
D: -
J: TRBJ1-5
V: TRBV6-5
DNA: TGTGCCAGCAGCCTAGAAGAGAATCAGCCCCAGCATTTT
CDR3: CASSLEENQPQHF

size: -
D: -
J: TRBJ1-2
V: TRBV19
DNA: TGTGCCAGTAGTATAGGAGGGGGTGGCAACTATGGCTACACCTTC
CDR3: CASSIGGGGNYGYTF

size: -
D: TRBD2
J: TRBJ2-1
V: TRBV6-5
DNA: TGTGCCAGCACTAGCGGGCCCTACAATGAGCAGTTCTTC
CDR3: CASTSGPYNEQFF